The rows below give T cell receptor beta chains drawn from one sample of a study of Graves' ophthalmopathy and Graves' hyperthyroidism. TCRdb reprocessed the multiplex PCR reads with MiXCR, giving one entry per CDR3 protein. The sample holds hundreds of thousands of distinct CDR3 sequences, 35% to 45% seen once. Sequencing was carried out using peripheral blood. The receptors were gathered from an adult man with Graves' ophthalmopathy. The CDR3 runs from the conserved cysteine through the conserved F or W. A D gene is named only where the DNA matches it firmly. The size field is filled for only some rows; it gives once, few, many or a size class.

v_call	d_call	clone_size	j_call	cdr3_nt	cdr3_aa
TRBV11-2	NA	NA	TRBJ2-7	TGTGCCAGCAGCTTAGCGTGGCGCGGCTCCTACGAGCAGTACTTC	CASSLAWRGSYEQYF
TRBV9	NA	few	TRBJ1-2	TGTGCCAGCAGCCAAGCCGCCCTCCAGGAGGCTAGGGGCTACACCTTC	CASSQAALQEARGYTF
TRBV29-1	TRBD1	NA	TRBJ2-2	TGCAGCTCCGGGACAGGGGCTAGGAACACCGGGGAGCTGTTTTTT	CSSGTGARNTGELFF
TRBV7-9	NA	NA	TRBJ2-1	TGTGCCAGCAGCTTAGTGCGTGGTAATGAGCAGTTCTTC	CASSLVRGNEQFF
TRBV20-1	TRBD2	NA	TRBJ2-3	TGCAGTGCCACGACTAGCGGATACACAGATACGCAGTATTTT	CSATTSGYTDTQYF
TRBV13	NA	NA	TRBJ1-5	TGTGCCAGCAGCCCAAGGCCGGGTCAGCCCCAGCATTTT	CASSPRPGQPQHF
TRBV29-1	NA	many	TRBJ2-7	TGCAGCGTTGTTGCCACACGGGGTTACGAGCAGTACTTC	CSVVATRGYEQYF
TRBV5-8	NA	many	TRBJ1-6	TGTGCCAGCAACACCGGAGGGAGCAATTCACCCCTCCACTTT	CASNTGGSNSPLHF
TRBV24-1	NA	many	TRBJ1-3	TGTGCCACCAGTGATTTGTATAGGATTGCCTCTGGAAACACCATATATTTT	CATSDLYRIASGNTIYF
TRBV14	NA	many	TRBJ2-2	TGTGCCAGCAGGCCTCGATGGGACACCGGGGAGCTGTTTTTT	CASRPRWDTGELFF
TRBV29-1	TRBD2	NA	TRBJ2-5	TGCAGCCAAGGGAGGGGAACTTGGAGCGAGACCCAGTACTTC	CSQGRGTWSETQYF
TRBV10-3	NA	NA	TRBJ1-1	TGTGCCATCAGCTCGGCAGGGAACACTGAAGCTTTCTTT	CAISSAGNTEAFF
TRBV7-8	NA	NA	TRBJ2-5	TGTGCCAGCAACTCCCGGCGCTCATGGGTAGGCAACCAAGAGACCCAGTACTTC	CASNSRRSWVGNQETQYF
TRBV7-3	NA	NA	TRBJ1-1	TGTGCCAGCTCACCACCGTCGGGAATGACTGAAGCTTTCTTT	CASSPPSGMTEAFF
TRBV12-3/TRBV12-4	NA	NA	TRBJ2-1	TGTGCCGTGGGGCTCAATGAGCAGTTCTTC	CAVGLNEQFF
TRBV20-1	NA	few	TRBJ2-7	TGCAGTGCTAGGGATCTGCAGTCCTACGAGCAGTACTTC	CSARDLQSYEQYF
TRBV5-1	TRBD1	many	TRBJ1-6	TGCGCCAGCAGCTTGGGCGACAGGGCGGATTCACCCCTCCACTTT	CASSLGDRADSPLHF
TRBV19	NA	once	TRBJ1-2	TGTGCCAGCAGCTTGGCCGGCCGATTAAACTATGGCTACGCCTTC	CASSLAGRLNYGYAF
TRBV12-3/TRBV12-4	NA	NA	TRBJ1-2	TGTGCCAGCAGTTATCTGGGAGAGGGCGGCTACACCTTC	CASSYLGEGGYTF
TRBV9	TRBD1	NA	TRBJ2-2	TGTGCCAGCAGCCAAGGTTGGGGACAGGGGTCCGGGGAGCTGTTTTTT	CASSQGWGQGSGELFF
TRBV25-1	NA	many	TRBJ2-6	TGTGCCAGCAGTGAATCGGGCTCTGGGGCCAACGTCCTGACTTTC	CASSESGSGANVLTF
TRBV20-1	NA	many	TRBJ1-2	TGCAGTGTCGGACGGAAGAACTATGGCTACACCTTC	CSVGRKNYGYTF
TRBV11-2	TRBD1	NA	TRBJ2-7	TGTACCAGCAGAAGGGGGCAGGAGGACGAGCAGTACTTC	CTSRRGQEDEQYF
TRBV7-2	NA	NA	TRBJ2-3	TGTGCCAGCAGTGAACCGACAGTAAGCACAGATACGCAGTATTTT	CASSEPTVSTDTQYF
TRBV25-1	NA	many	TRBJ2-2	TGTGCCAGCAGTGAAGAACAGGGTCCGAACACCGGGGAGCTGTTTTTT	CASSEEQGPNTGELFF
TRBV3-1	NA	few	TRBJ1-2	TGTGCCAGCAGCTCCCGACAGTTACCGTATGGCTACACCTTC	CASSSRQLPYGYTF
TRBV29-1	NA	NA	TRBJ1-1	TGCAGCGCCGGACAGCTCTGGGGCACTGAAGCTTTCTTT	CSAGQLWGTEAFF
TRBV7-9	NA	NA	TRBJ2-6	TGTGCCAGCAGCTGGGGACCGGGACAAACATACTCTGGGGCCAACGTCCTGACTTTC	CASSWGPGQTYSGANVLTF